The rows below give T cell receptor beta chains drawn from one sample of a study of cytomegalovirus exposure and HLA in healthy donors. Using immunoSEQ multiplex PCR, the repertoire was profiled, and TCRdb retains in-frame clones only, with some absent. The table has under 200,000 clones, 86% seen once. The sample was PBMCs. The receptor source for this set is a woman in her 30s in good health and CMV-seronegative. The CDR3 runs from the conserved cysteine through the conserved F or W. Each record gives: D gene, V gene, J gene, clone size, CDR3 DNA, CDR3 protein. D genes are given only for firm matches. Some rows mark clone size as missing; the rest say once, few, many or name a class of expanded clone.

d_gene: TRBD2; v_gene: TRBV15; j_gene: TRBJ2-7; abundance: NA; CDR3nt: TGTGCCACCAGCAGGGGAATAGCGGGGGGAGTCTCCTACGAGCAGTACTTC; CDR3aa: CATSRGIAGGVSYEQYF
d_gene: NA; v_gene: TRBV7-3; j_gene: TRBJ2-3; abundance: NA; CDR3nt: TGTGCCAGCAGCTTAAGTGGGGGGGATACGCAGTATTTT; CDR3aa: CASSLSGGDTQYF
d_gene: NA; v_gene: TRBV5-6; j_gene: TRBJ2-2; abundance: NA; CDR3nt: TGTGCCAGCAGCTTGGCGGCAACGAGGCTCGGGGAGCTGTTTTTT; CDR3aa: CASSLAATRLGELFF
d_gene: TRBD1; v_gene: TRBV7-3; j_gene: TRBJ2-1; abundance: NA; CDR3nt: TGTGCCAGCAGCCCGACGGGGACAGGGGGGGACAATGAGCAGTTCTTC; CDR3aa: CASSPTGTGGDNEQFF
d_gene: TRBD2; v_gene: TRBV11-2; j_gene: TRBJ2-7; abundance: NA; CDR3nt: TGTGCCAGCAGCCCTACCGCCGCCTGGGAGGGGTACGAGCAGTACTTC; CDR3aa: CASSPTAAWEGYEQYF
d_gene: TRBD1; v_gene: TRBV5-1; j_gene: TRBJ2-4; abundance: NA; CDR3nt: TGCGCCAGCAGCCCACAGGGGCAAAACATTCAGTACTTC; CDR3aa: CASSPQGQNIQYF
d_gene: NA; v_gene: TRBV5-1; j_gene: TRBJ2-1; abundance: NA; CDR3nt: TGCGCCAGCAGCTTGGGACAGCCATACAATGAGCAGTTCTTC; CDR3aa: CASSLGQPYNEQFF
d_gene: NA; v_gene: TRBV5-1; j_gene: TRBJ1-4; abundance: NA; CDR3nt: TGCGCCAGCAGCCGAGATGTTGGTACTAATGAAAAACTGTTTTTT; CDR3aa: CASSRDVGTNEKLFF
d_gene: NA; v_gene: TRBV7-9; j_gene: TRBJ1-2; abundance: once; CDR3nt: TGTGCCAGCAGCTTGACCGGGTTCCCTGTCCCCACCCATGGCTACACCTTC; CDR3aa: CASSLTGFPVPTHGYTF
d_gene: TRBD1; v_gene: TRBV7-3; j_gene: TRBJ2-7; abundance: NA; CDR3nt: TGTGCCAGCAGCCTGGGACAGAACAACGACTACGAGCAGTACTTC; CDR3aa: CASSLGQNNDYEQYF
d_gene: NA; v_gene: TRBV5-1; j_gene: TRBJ1-5; abundance: NA; CDR3nt: TGCGCCAGCAGCTTGGATTCCGGGAGCAATCAGCCCCAGCATTTT; CDR3aa: CASSLDSGSNQPQHF
d_gene: TRBD2; v_gene: TRBV5-1; j_gene: TRBJ2-7; abundance: NA; CDR3nt: TGCGCCAGCAGTCGCGGGGGTGGACCCCGATTGAATTACGAGCAGTACTTC; CDR3aa: CASSRGGGPRLNYEQYF
d_gene: TRBD1; v_gene: TRBV11-2; j_gene: TRBJ2-7; abundance: NA; CDR3nt: TGTGCCAGCAGTTTATTGACAGGGGATCTACCCCCCCCCGAGCAGTACTTC; CDR3aa: CASSLLTGDLPPPEQYF
d_gene: TRBD1; v_gene: TRBV15; j_gene: TRBJ1-4; abundance: NA; CDR3nt: TGTGCCACCAGCGGTACAGGGGGCTTTAATGAAAAACTGTTTTTT; CDR3aa: CATSGTGGFNEKLFF
d_gene: TRBD1; v_gene: TRBV27; j_gene: TRBJ2-1; abundance: NA; CDR3nt: TGTGCCAGCAGTTCAACAGGGGGCCCTTACAATGAGCAGTTCTTC; CDR3aa: CASSSTGGPYNEQFF
d_gene: TRBD1; v_gene: TRBV5-6; j_gene: TRBJ1-2; abundance: few; CDR3nt: TGTGCCAGCAGCTCGACAGGGTCGAACTATGGCTACACCTTC; CDR3aa: CASSSTGSNYGYTF
d_gene: NA; v_gene: TRBV5-5; j_gene: TRBJ2-7; abundance: few; CDR3nt: TGTGCCAGCAGCTTGGACGTCGAACGGGTATATAACGAGCAGTACTTC; CDR3aa: CASSLDVERVYNEQYF
d_gene: TRBD1; v_gene: TRBV19; j_gene: TRBJ1-1; abundance: NA; CDR3nt: TGTGCCAGTAGTCTCCGACAGGGGTTCGACACTGAAGCTTTCTTT; CDR3aa: CASSLRQGFDTEAFF
d_gene: TRBD2; v_gene: TRBV9; j_gene: TRBJ2-7; abundance: NA; CDR3nt: TGTGCCAGCAGCGTAGGGCCTCAAGGACTAGCGGGAGAGTGGTACGAGCAGTACTTC; CDR3aa: CASSVGPQGLAGEWYEQYF
d_gene: NA; v_gene: TRBV6-6; j_gene: TRBJ1-2; abundance: NA; CDR3nt: TGTGCCAGCAGTTATGGGGCGGACGATACCTATGGCTACACCTTC; CDR3aa: CASSYGADDTYGYTF
d_gene: NA; v_gene: TRBV7-8; j_gene: TRBJ2-5; abundance: NA; CDR3nt: TGTGCCAGCACCCTTCGGAGGGATCTTGGGACCCAGTACTTC; CDR3aa: CASTLRRDLGTQYF
d_gene: NA; v_gene: TRBV10-1; j_gene: TRBJ2-3; abundance: few; CDR3nt: TGCGCCAGCAGTGAGTCGACAGGCACAGATACGCAGTATTTT; CDR3aa: CASSESTGTDTQYF
d_gene: NA; v_gene: TRBV5-1; j_gene: TRBJ1-1; abundance: NA; CDR3nt: TGCGCCAGCAGCTTGGCGCAGGGAGAAGCTTTCTTT; CDR3aa: CASSLAQGEAFF